The 2 T cell receptor beta chains below were found in one sample sequenced in a study of T cell responses to AZD1222 COVID-19 vaccine. Sequenced by immunoSEQ multiplex PCR; TCRdb stores in-frame clones only, minus some. Among 40,000 to 55,000 clones listed, around 80% were seen once. The starting material was peripheral blood, obtained on day 0 of AZD1222 vaccination. These receptors all stem from an adult in good health.

This chain connects TRBV4-3 to TRBJ2-5, with a weak D call TRBD2 (5 bases). Germline V gene lookup returns CDR1 LGHNA and CDR2 YSLEER. The CDR3 extends over 13 amino acids. Trimming stripped 4 bases from V and 4 bases from J, with 10 bases between. CDR3 protein: CASSLRTAETQYF. DNA for the CDR3: TGCGCCAGCAGCCTACGGACTGCAGAGACCCAGTACTTC.

This chain joins TRBV2 and TRBJ2-4, with TRBD1 matching over 7 bases. The germline V gene has CDR1 SNHLY and CDR2 FYNNEI. J lost 7 bases, V lost 4 bases, and 4 bases had no gene match. The CDR3 is 13 residues long. Here the CDR3 DNA reads TGTGCCAGCAGTGGACAGGGTCAGAACATTCAGTACTTC. Translating it yields CASSGQGQNIQYF.